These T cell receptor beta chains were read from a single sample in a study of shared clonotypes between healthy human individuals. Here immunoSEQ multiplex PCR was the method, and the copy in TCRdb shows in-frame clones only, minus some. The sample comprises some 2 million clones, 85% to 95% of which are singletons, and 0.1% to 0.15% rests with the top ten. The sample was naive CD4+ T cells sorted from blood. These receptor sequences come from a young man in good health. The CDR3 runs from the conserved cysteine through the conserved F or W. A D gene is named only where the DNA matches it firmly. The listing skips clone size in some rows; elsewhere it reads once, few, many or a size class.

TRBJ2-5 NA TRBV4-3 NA CASSSERAQYF TGCGCCAGCAGCTCGGAAAGGGCCCAGTACTTC
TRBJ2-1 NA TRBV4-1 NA CASSVTFSKARSNEQFF TGCGCCAGCAGCGTGACCTTCTCCAAAGCCCGAAGCAATGAGCAGTTCTTC
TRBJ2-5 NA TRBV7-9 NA CASSYFGGETQYF TGTGCCAGCAGCTATTTCGGGGGAGAGACCCAGTACTTC
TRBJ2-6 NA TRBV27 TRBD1 CASSRILGQGTGLNVLTF TGTGCCAGCAGTCGTATCTTGGGACAGGGAACAGGTTTAAACGTCCTGACTTTC
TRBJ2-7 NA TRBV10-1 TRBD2 CASSESIAGAVKQYF TGCGCCAGCAGTGAGTCGATAGCGGGGGCGGTGAAGCAGTACTTC
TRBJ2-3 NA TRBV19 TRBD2 CASVSGGAGADTQYF TGTGCCAGCGTTAGCGGGGGGGCCGGGGCAGATACGCAGTATTTT
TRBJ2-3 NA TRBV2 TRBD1 CASRGTGGRADTQYF TGTGCCAGCAGGGGGACAGGGGGTCGGGCAGATACGCAGTATTTT
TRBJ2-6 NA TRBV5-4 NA CASSLARGEGANVLTF TGTGCCAGCAGCTTGGCCCGAGGTGAAGGGGCCAACGTCCTGACTTTC
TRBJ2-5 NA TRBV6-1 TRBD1 CASSEVLQGANQETQYF TGTGCCAGCAGTGAAGTGCTACAGGGGGCGAACCAAGAGACCCAGTACTTC
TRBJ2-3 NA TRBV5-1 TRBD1 CASSPRTGGTDTQYF TGCGCCAGCAGCCCACGGACAGGGGGCACAGATACGCAGTATTTT
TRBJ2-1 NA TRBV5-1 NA CASSLTAGGSYNEQFF TGCGCCAGCAGCTTAACCGCAGGGGGGTCTTACAATGAGCAGTTCTTC
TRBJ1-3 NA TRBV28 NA CASSPVVSTIYF TGTGCCAGCAGTCCCGTCGTGAGCACCATATATTTT
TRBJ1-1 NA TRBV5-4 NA CAAQTGSRMNTEAFF TGTGCCGCCCAGACGGGGTCCCGGATGAACACTGAAGCTTTCTTT
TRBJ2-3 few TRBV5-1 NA CASSLEGENTDTQYF TGCGCCAGCAGTTTAGAAGGTGAAAACACAGATACGCAGTATTTT
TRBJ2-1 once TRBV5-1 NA CASSLSPNLGDEQFF TGCGCCAGCAGCTTGAGCCCGAACCTTGGCGATGAGCAGTTCTTC
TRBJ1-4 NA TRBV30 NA CAWTLGAKLFF TGTGCCTGGACGTTAGGGGCCAAACTGTTTTTT
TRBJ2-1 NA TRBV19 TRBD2 CASSILAGGSGSSHEQFF TGTGCCAGTAGTATTCTGGCGGGCGGGAGCGGGAGTTCCCATGAGCAGTTCTTC
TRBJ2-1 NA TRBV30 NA CAWSGVGEQFF TGTGCCTGGAGTGGGGTGGGGGAGCAGTTCTTC
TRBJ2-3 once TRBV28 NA CASSRTPDTQYF TGTGCCAGCAGTAGAACTCCAGATACGCAGTATTTT
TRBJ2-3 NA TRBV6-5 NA CASSSRLSTDTQYF TGTGCCAGCAGTTCCCGGCTCAGCACAGATACGCAGTATTTT
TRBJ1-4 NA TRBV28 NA CASSSMNEKLFF TGTGCCAGCAGTTCAATGAATGAAAAACTGTTTTTT
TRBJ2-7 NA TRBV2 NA CASSRDTTYEQYF TGTGCCAGCAGCCGGGACACCACCTACGAGCAGTACTTC
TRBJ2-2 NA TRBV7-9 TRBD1 CASSPRTGGNTGELFF TGTGCCAGCAGCCCGAGGACAGGAGGCAACACCGGGGAGCTGTTTTTT
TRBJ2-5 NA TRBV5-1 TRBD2 CASRSGLAGGETQYF TGCGCCAGCAGATCTGGACTAGCGGGGGGAGAGACCCAGTACTTC
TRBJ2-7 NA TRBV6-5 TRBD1 CASSPATGGSYEQYF TGTGCCAGCAGTCCAGCAACAGGGGGCTCCTACGAGCAGTACTTC
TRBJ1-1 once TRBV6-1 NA CASTRDTLNTEAFF TGTGCCAGCACTAGAGACACCCTGAACACTGAAGCTTTCTTT
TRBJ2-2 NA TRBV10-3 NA CAISGTGVAGAAGELFF TGTGCCATCAGTGGGACAGGGGTAGCGGGAGCGGCCGGGGAGCTGTTTTTT
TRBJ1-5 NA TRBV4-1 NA CASSRVDSNQPQHF TGCGCCAGCAGCCGGGTGGATAGCAATCAGCCCCAGCATTTT
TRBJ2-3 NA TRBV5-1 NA CASSFGQGDTQYF TGCGCCAGCAGCTTTGGCCAGGGCGATACGCAGTATTTT
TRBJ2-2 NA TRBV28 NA CASSFLGGELFF TGTGCCAGCAGTTTCTTAGGCGGGGAGCTGTTTTTT
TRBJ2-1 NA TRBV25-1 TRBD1 CASSDYRQGWEFF TGTGCCAGCAGTGATTACCGACAGGGGTGGGAGTTCTTC
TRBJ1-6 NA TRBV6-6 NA CASSYSLRQGGSPLHF TGTGCCAGCAGTTACTCGTTGCGGCAGGGCGGGTCACCCCTCCACTTT
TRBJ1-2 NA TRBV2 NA CASRMANYGYTF TGTGCCAGCAGGATGGCTAACTATGGCTACACCTTC
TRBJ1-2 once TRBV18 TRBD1 CASSPPDRDGYTF TGTGCCAGCTCACCACCGGACAGGGATGGCTACACCTTC
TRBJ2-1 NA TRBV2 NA CASTFEVRSEQFF TGTGCCAGCACCTTCGAGGTCCGGAGTGAGCAGTTCTTC
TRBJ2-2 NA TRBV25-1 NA CASSESVWGRPNTGELFF TGTGCCAGCAGTGAATCGGTTTGGGGGAGACCGAACACCGGGGAGCTGTTTTTT
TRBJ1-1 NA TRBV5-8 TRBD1 CASSLLGTVNTEAFF TGTGCCAGCAGCTTGTTAGGGACAGTGAACACTGAAGCTTTCTTT
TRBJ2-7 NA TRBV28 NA CASSLRGDEQYF TGTGCCAGCAGTTTAAGGGGGGACGAGCAGTACTTC
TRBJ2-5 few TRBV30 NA CAWSVQARETQYF TGTGCCTGGAGTGTACAAGCCCGGGAGACCCAGTACTTC
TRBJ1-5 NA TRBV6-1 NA CASSESGTGNQPQHF TGTGCCAGCAGTGAATCCGGTACGGGAAATCAGCCCCAGCATTTT
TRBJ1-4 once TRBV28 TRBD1 CASSVTGMTNEKLFF TGTGCCAGCAGTGTGACAGGGATGACTAATGAAAAACTGTTTTTT
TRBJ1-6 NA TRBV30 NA CAWSVAEPPLHF TGTGCCTGGAGTGTGGCGGAGCCACCCCTCCACTTT
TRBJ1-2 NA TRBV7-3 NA CASSRANYGYTF TGTGCCAGCAGCAGAGCTAACTATGGCTACACCTTC
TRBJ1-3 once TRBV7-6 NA CASSLVSQGRYSGNTIYF TGTGCCAGCAGCTTAGTTTCCCAGGGGCGTTACTCTGGAAACACCATATATTTT
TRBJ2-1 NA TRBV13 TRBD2 CASSTFRLAGGVSSYNEQFF TGTGCCAGCAGCACATTTCGACTAGCGGGGGGTGTCAGCTCCTACAATGAGCAGTTCTTC
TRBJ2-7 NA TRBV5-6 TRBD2 CASSLLGLASYEQYF TGTGCCAGCAGCTTGTTGGGACTAGCTTCGTACGAGCAGTACTTC
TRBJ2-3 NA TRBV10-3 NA CAIKPWQGTDTQYF TGTGCCATCAAACCCTGGCAGGGCACAGATACGCAGTATTTT
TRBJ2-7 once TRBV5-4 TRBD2 CASSSKLAGAEQQYF TGTGCCAGCAGCTCCAAACTAGCGGGAGCGGAACAGCAGTACTTC
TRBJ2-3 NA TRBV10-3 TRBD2 CAISETSGGATDTQYF TGTGCCATCAGTGAAACTAGCGGGGGGGCGACAGATACGCAGTATTTT
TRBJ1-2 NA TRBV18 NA CASSKDRVYGYTF TGTGCCAGCTCAAAAGACCGCGTCTATGGCTACACCTTC
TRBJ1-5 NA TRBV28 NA CASSLKGSNQPQHF TGTGCCAGCAGTTTAAAGGGGAGCAATCAGCCCCAGCATTTT
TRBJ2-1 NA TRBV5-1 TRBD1 CASSSTGTGGGEQFF TGCGCCAGCAGCTCCACCGGGACAGGGGGCGGTGAGCAGTTCTTC
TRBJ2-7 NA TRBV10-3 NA CAISDGKFLYEQYF TGTGCCATCAGTGATGGGAAGTTCCTCTACGAGCAGTACTTC
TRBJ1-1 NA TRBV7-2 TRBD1 CASSFLQGGEAFF TGTGCCAGCAGCTTCCTACAGGGGGGCGAAGCTTTCTTT
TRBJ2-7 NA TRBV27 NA CASSLSERTYEQYF TGTGCCAGCAGTTTATCGGAGAGGACCTACGAGCAGTACTTC
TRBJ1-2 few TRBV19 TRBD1 CASTDPGQNYGYTF TGTGCCAGTACCGACCCGGGACAGAACTATGGCTACACCTTC
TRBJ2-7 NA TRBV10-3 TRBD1 CAISDTQDRGHGSYEQYF TGTGCCATCAGCGACACACAGGACAGGGGGCACGGCAGCTACGAGCAGTACTTC